The 28 T cell receptor beta chains reported below all come from one sample, sequenced in a study of cytomegalovirus exposure and HLA in healthy donors. Researchers ran the PCR with 60 Vbeta and 13 Jbeta primers. The repertoire was sequenced with immunoSEQ multiplex PCR; TCRdb's copy has only in-frame clones and lacks some. This table holds some 170,000 clones, 80% found once. The specimen sequenced was PBMCs. Every receptor here comes from a man aged 30 to 39 in good health and CMV-seronegative.

The chain carries TRBV21-1 and TRBJ1-1. TRBV21-1 counts as a pseudogene. The CDR3 runs to 14 residues. DNA of the CDR3: TGTGCCAGCAGCAAAGCCGGGGTCAACACTGAAGCTTTCTTT. It yields the protein CASSKAGVNTEAFF.

This clone was seen a few times. This rearrangement joins TRBV13 to TRBJ2-2, with TRBD1 identical over 9 bases. V shed 0 bases and J 6 bases; nucleotides not matched to a gene: 2. Germline V gives CDR1 PRHDT, CDR2 FYEKMQ (reference sequence). This CDR3 has 15 residues. In DNA, the CDR3 is TGTGCCAGCAGCTTAGGGACAGGGGGGGCCGGGGAGCTGTTTTTT. Translating it yields CASSLGTGGAGELFF.

V gene TRBV7-9 combines with J gene TRBJ2-5; perhaps TRBD2 as D (5 bases). This CDR3 has 16 residues. Trimming stripped 10 bases from V and 2 bases from J, with 23 bases between. In germline, CDR1 is SEHNR, CDR2 FQNEAQ (reference sequence). CDR3 bases: TGTGCCACAGAAGGAAGTCCCGAGGGTACTCAAGAGACCCAGTACTTC. Translating it yields CATEGSPEGTQETQYF.

Only one count was recorded for this clone. This rearrangement joins TRBV7-9 to TRBJ2-7; D unclear. V gave up 7 bases and J gave up 6 bases, with 13 bases separating them. The CDR3 contains 12 residues. Germline values: CDR1 SEHNR, CDR2 FQNEAQ (reference sequence). CDR3 coding DNA: TGTGCCAGCACCTATCAGTGGAGCGAGCAGTACTTC. This encodes CASTYQWSEQYF. The complete variable domain, with remaining parts taken from reference TRBV7-9 and TRBJ2-7, reads DTGVSQNPRHKITKRGQNVTFRCDPISEHNRLYWYRQTLGQGPEFLTYFQNEAQLEKSRLLSDRFSAERPKGSFSTLEIQRTEQGDSAMYLCASTYQWSEQYFGPGTRLTVT.

The chain is built from TRBV11-2 and TRBJ2-1; D gene ambiguous. The CDR3 is 15 residues long. Germline V gives CDR1 SGHAT, CDR2 FQNNGV. V was pared by 1 base and J by 0 bases, with 7 bases between. CDR3 sequence: CASSLGGSSYNEQFF. In DNA, the CDR3 is TGTGCCAGCAGCTTAGGAGGCAGCTCCTACAATGAGCAGTTCTTC.

This clone was recorded once. The chain joins TRBV19 to TRBJ1-1; D unresolved. The CDR3 consists of 16 residues. With 4 bases removed from V and 2 bases from J, the gap between germline ends came to 17 bases. CDR1 and CDR2 from the germline V gene are LNHDA and SQIVND (reference sequence). The CDR3, as DNA: TGTGCCAGTAGTAGGCGGGGTCTGAGGGAAAACACTGAAGCTTTCTTT. Protein sequence: CASSRRGLRENTEAFF.

The rearrangement links TRBV5-1 to TRBJ1-1; 7 nucleotides match TRBD1. Germline V gene data show CDR1 as SGHRS and CDR2 as YFSETQ. The CDR3 totals 14 residues. The trim removed 3 bases at V and 7 bases at J, leaving 9 bases unmatched. In DNA form, the CDR3 reads TGCGCCAGCAGCTCGGGACAGCCTCCGAATGAAGCTTTCTTT. As protein: CASSSGQPPNEAFF.

The rearrangement joins TRBV7-9 to TRBJ1-3; TRBD1 matches at 8 bases. V lost 4 bases, J lost 1 base, and 9 bases stayed unmatched. This CDR3 contains 17 residues. Germline V gene lookup returns CDR1 SEHNR and CDR2 FQNEAQ (reference sequence). CDR3 sequence (DNA): TGTGCCAGCAGCTCCTCCGGGACAGGTCTATCTGGAAACACCATATATTTT. Translation gives CASSSSGTGLSGNTIYF.

J is TRBJ1-1 and V is TRBV19; no clear D. The germline V and J ends were trimmed by 7 bases and 9 bases, with 12 bases remaining between them. Germline V gene lookup returns CDR1 LNHDA and CDR2 SQIVND (reference sequence). The CDR3 covers 11 residues. CDR3 region: CASISLEKAFF. The CDR3 region has the DNA TGTGCCAGTATCAGCCTGGAGAAAGCTTTCTTT.

This clone is a singleton in its sample. This chain uses TRBV19 with TRBJ2-1; 7 nucleotides agree with TRBD2. The germline V gene has CDR1 LNHDA and CDR2 SQIVND (reference sequence). CDR3 size: 14 residues. V lost 3 bases and J lost 2; bases outside the gene matches: 1. CDR3 DNA: TGTGCCAGTAGTATTCTAGCGGCCTACAATGAGCAGTTCTTC. The encoded protein is CASSILAAYNEQFF. The full variable domain, its missing parts supplied by reference TRBV19 and TRBJ2-1, is DGGITQSPKYLFRKEGQNVTLSCEQNLNHDAMYWYRQDPGQGLRLIYYSQIVNDFQKGDIAEGYSVSREKKESFPLTVTSAQKNPTAFYLCASSILAAYNEQFFGPGTRLTVL.

A remark on this clone: A junction boundary mismatches the germline segment, possibly from a read error. This chain joins TRBV5-1 and TRBJ2-3; 10 bases line up with TRBD2. CDR1 SGHRS and CDR2 YFSETQ come from the germline V gene. This CDR3 comprises 13 residues. The CDR3 sequence: CASLPSGGDRQYF. The CDR3 nucleotides are TGCGCCAGCCTGCCTAGCGGGGGCGATAGGCAGTATTTT.

J is TRBJ1-1 and V is TRBV5-4; TRBD1 aligns across 8 bases. After removal of 2 bases from V and 10 bases from J, the junction contained 4 bases not matched to a gene. The CDR3 is made up of 12 amino acids. The V gene's germline CDR1 is SGHNT and CDR2 YYREEE (reference sequence). Written as DNA, the CDR3 is TGTGCCAGCAGCTTCCAGGGGGCAGGAGCTTTCTTT. The encoded protein is CASSFQGAGAFF.

The chain has TRBV12-5 and TRBJ2-3, with 7 nucleotides matching TRBD2. Germline loops: CDR1 LGHNT, CDR2 FRNRAP. This CDR3 is built from 19 residues. V shed 5 bases, J shed 1 base, and the junction held 18 bases outside the gene matches. The CDR3 region has the DNA TGTGCTAGTGGTCACCCCAGTGCGGGAGCCCCCGGGGGCACAGATACGCAGTATTTT. It codes for CASGHPSAGAPGGTDTQYF.

This chain links TRBV18 with TRBJ1-3; D perhaps matches TRBD1 (5 bases). The CDR3 loop spans 24 amino acids. With 2 bases removed from V and 0 bases from J, the gap between germline ends came to 35 bases. The germline V gene has CDR1 KGHSH and CDR2 LQKENI. Here the CDR3 reads CASSPLFSGQKNAPGHGSGNTIYF. The CDR3, as DNA: TGTGCCAGCTCACCATTATTCTCGGGCCAAAAAAACGCTCCAGGGCACGGCTCTGGAAACACCATATATTTT.

The chain employs TRBV5-4 and TRBJ2-1; D call uncertain. This CDR3 contains 13 residues. Trimming pared 4 bases from V and 4 bases from J, leaving 9 bases between. Germline-derived CDR1 and CDR2 are SGHNT and YYREEE (reference sequence). The CDR3 nucleotides are TGTGCCAGCAGCCCCCCCGGTTACAATGAGCAGTTCTTC. It encodes CASSPPGYNEQFF.

The rearrangement joins TRBV12-5 to TRBJ2-7, with no clear D. This CDR3 spans 16 amino acids. Trimming cost V 6 bases and J 0 bases, with 18 bases left between them. Germline V gene data show CDR1 as LGHNT and CDR2 as FRNRAP. The CDR3 loop is CASGRAAAPDSYEQYF. The CDR3 DNA is TGTGCTAGTGGGCGCGCGGCGGCACCTGACTCCTACGAGCAGTACTTC. The full variable domain, with the rest looked up from reference TRBV12-5 and TRBJ2-7, is DARVTQTPRHKVTEMGQEVTMRCQPILGHNTVFWYRQTMMQGLELLAYFRNRAPLDDSGMPKDRFSAEMPDATLATLKIQPSEPRDSAVYFCASGRAAAPDSYEQYFGPGTRLTVT.

The V gene is TRBV9, the J gene TRBJ2-1, with 7 bases lining up with TRBD1. With V trimmed by 0 bases and J by 4 bases, 7 bases remained unmatched. The CDR3 spans 16 residues. In germline, CDR1 is SGDLS, CDR2 YYNGEE. The CDR3 loop reads CASSVVGTGVYNEQFF. As DNA, the CDR3 is TGTGCCAGCAGCGTAGTCGGCACAGGGGTTTACAATGAGCAGTTCTTC. Supplemented by reference TRBV9 and TRBJ2-1, the full variable domain reads DSGVTQTPKHLITATGQRVTLRCSPRSGDLSVYWYQQSLDQGLQFLIQYYNGEERAKGNILERFSAQQFPDLHSELNLSSLELGDSALYFCASSVVGTGVYNEQFFGPGTRLTVL.

The chain carries TRBV10-3 and TRBJ1-1; D is possibly TRBD1 (6 bases). The CDR3 runs 16 residues. Trimming shortened V by 7 bases and J by 7 bases, and 25 bases separated the two germline ends. Germline CDR1 reads ENHRY; CDR2 reads SYGVKD. The CDR3 sequence is CAITQQGIILGGEAFF. The CDR3, as DNA: TGTGCCATCACTCAACAGGGTATAATCCTCGGCGGTGAAGCTTTCTTT.

The rearrangement uses TRBV11-2 and TRBJ1-2; no clear D gene. The V gene's germline CDR1 is SGHAT and CDR2 FQNNGV. The CDR3 runs 14 residues. V was cut by 5 bases and J by 8 bases, with 18 bases left in between. Here the CDR3 reads CASSAFGSGIGYTF. The CDR3, as DNA: TGTGCCAGCAGCGCCTTCGGATCGGGTATCGGCTACACCTTC.

V usage is TRBV7-3 and J usage is TRBJ1-2, with a possible D match to TRBD1 (5 bases). The CDR3 consists of 13 residues. Germline V gives CDR1 SGHTA, CDR2 FQGTGA. V dropped 6 bases and J dropped 8 bases, with 16 bases sitting between them. CDR3 sequence reads: CASRSGTAGGYTF. CDR3 coding DNA: TGTGCCAGCAGAAGCGGGACGGCGGGAGGCTACACCTTC. Variable domain in full (rest from reference TRBV7-3 and TRBJ1-2): GAGVSQTPSNKVTEKGKYVELRCDPISGHTALYWYRQSLGQGPEFLIYFQGTGAADDSGLPNDRFFAVRPEGSVSTLKIQRTERGDSAVYLCASRSGTAGGYTFGSGTRLTVV.

The V and J genes are TRBV7-8 and TRBJ1-3; D is undetermined. The germline V gene encodes CDR1 SGHVS and CDR2 FQNEAQ. V was pared by 1 base and J by 6 bases, with 16 bases between. The length of the CDR3 is 16 residues. Here the CDR3 reads CASSLGVWAMENTIYF. CDR3 in DNA: TGTGCCAGCAGCTTAGGGGTATGGGCAATGGAAAACACCATATATTTT. Supplemented by reference TRBV7-8 and TRBJ1-3, the full variable domain reads GAGVSQSPRYKVAKRGQDVALRCDPISGHVSLFWYQQALGQGPEFLTYFQNEAQLDKSGLPSDRFFAERPEGSVSTLKIQRTQQEDSAVYLCASSLGVWAMENTIYFGEGSWLTVV.

The chain carries TRBV4-3 and TRBJ1-4; D ambiguous. The CDR3 runs 13 residues. Germline V gene data show CDR1 as LGHNA and CDR2 as YSLEER. V lost 0 bases and J lost 7, with 6 bases in between. DNA of the CDR3: TGCGCCAGCAGCCAAGATATGAGTGAAAAACTGTTTTTT. Translated: CASSQDMSEKLFF.

This clone was counted a few times. V gene TRBV7-6 combines with J gene TRBJ2-5, with 7 bases aligning to TRBD1. V was pared by 5 bases and J by 4 bases, with 10 bases of the junction left unmatched. The CDR3 loop spans 15 amino acids. Germline CDR1 reads SGHVS; CDR2 reads FNYEAQ. DNA of the CDR3: TGTGCCAGCAGCCAAACAGGGGACCCTCGAGAGACCCAGTACTTC. It specifies CASSQTGDPRETQYF.

This chain's CDR3 is CASSRAGDNEQFF. The DNA of the CDR3 is TGCGCCAGCAGTCGGGCCGGGGACAATGAGCAGTTCTTC. The V and J genes are TRBV10-1 and TRBJ2-1, with D possibly matching TRBD2 (5 bases). The CDR3 length is 13 residues. Germline-derived CDR1 and CDR2 are WNHNN and SYGVQD (reference sequence). Trimming removed 5 bases at V and 5 bases at J, with 10 bases between.

As for this clone: One end of the junction does not line up with germline, which may come from a read error. The rearrangement links TRBV7-9 to TRBJ2-2, with 9 positions matching TRBD2. This CDR3 has 15 amino acids. Germline CDR1 reads SEHNR; CDR2 reads FQNEAQ (reference sequence). This chain's CDR3 is CSSSPVSGSTGELFF. Written as DNA, the CDR3 is TGTTCCAGCAGCCCTGTTAGCGGGAGTACCGGGGAGCTGTTTTTT.

The J gene is TRBJ2-7, the V gene TRBV4-2; 7 nucleotides line up with TRBD2. The CDR3 runs to 15 residues. Germline CDR1 is LGHNA and CDR2 is YNFKEQ. Unmatched junction bases numbered 6, after V lost 1 base and J lost 3 bases. This CDR3 reads CASSQAGDYLYEQYF. CDR3 DNA: TGTGCCAGCAGCCAAGCCGGGGACTACCTCTACGAGCAGTACTTC.

The count of this clone is one. The chain joins TRBV7-8 to TRBJ1-2, with TRBD1 identical over 9 bases. The CDR3 is 14 amino acids. The junction had 10 bases not matched to a gene; V was cut back by 11 bases and J by 3 bases. Germline V CDR1 and CDR2: SGHVS, FQNEAQ. DNA for the CDR3: TGTGCCTTACTCGGGGGACAGGGATACTATGGCTACACCTTC. Amino acids: CALLGGQGYYGYTF.

DNA of the CDR3: TGTGCCAGCAGTTACCTTCAGGGGGCGAATGGCTACACCTTC. Encoded protein: CASSYLQGANGYTF. The chain combines TRBV6-5 with TRBJ1-2, with 8 bases matching TRBD1. With V trimmed by 2 bases and J by 6 bases, 5 bases remained unmatched. The CDR3 covers 14 residues. The germline CDR1 and CDR2 sequences are MNHEY and SVGAGI.